A single T cell receptor (beta chain) is shown here with its context. A read error may produce the germline difference seen at one junction end. TCRdb's table, derived via immunoSEQ multiplex PCR, lists solely in-frame clones and lacks some. This sample yields about 250,000 clones, of which around four fifths are seen a single time; 8.5% to 10% belongs to the top ten. This specimen belongs to a study of blood T cell repertoires in COVID-19. Germline lookup yields CDR1 GTSNPN and CDR2 SVGIG (reference sequence). The CDR3 totals 14 residues. The source is a man between 35 and 55 years old with active or convalescent COVID-19. The sequenced material came from peripheral blood. V and J are TRBV30 and TRBJ1-1, with D possibly being TRBD1 (5 bases). CDR3 loop: CAGRTGGRNTEAFF. CDR3 in DNA: TGTGCCGGGAGAACGGGGGGACGGAACACTGAAGCTTTCTTT.